One and the same sample provided the 30 T cell receptor beta chains below, sequenced in a study of blood T cell repertoires in COVID-19. The repertoire was sequenced with immunoSEQ multiplex PCR; TCRdb's copy has only in-frame clones and lacks some. The sample holds 120,000 or so clones; around 86% are singletons and the top ten take 5% to 7.5%. Specimen: peripheral blood. All receptors derive from a man older than 75 with active or convalescent COVID-19.

The V call is TRBV5-5, the J call TRBJ2-5, with D possibly being TRBD1 (6 bases). Germline V gene data show CDR1 as SGHKS and CDR2 as YYEKEE (reference sequence). This CDR3 is 17 amino acids long. The ends were cut back, 1 base at V and 7 bases at J, with 23 bases in the middle. CDR3 in DNA: TGTGCCAGCAGCTTGCGCCGGACAGTCAAGAGTTGGTGGACCCAGTACTTC. This sequence encodes CASSLRRTVKSWWTQYF. Together with reference TRBV5-5 and TRBJ2-5, the CDR3 gives the full variable domain: DAGVTQSPTHLIKTRGQQVTLRCSPISGHKSVSWYQQVLGQGPQFIFQYYEKEERGRGNFPDRFSARQFPNYSSELNVNALLLGDSALYLCASSLRRTVKSWWTQYFGPGTRLLVL.

CDR3 sequence: CASMTGAFQPQHF. In DNA form, the CDR3 reads TGTGCCAGTATGACAGGAGCCTTTCAGCCCCAGCATTTT. The J gene is TRBJ1-5, the V gene TRBV19, with D perhaps matching TRBD1 (6 bases). Trimming removed 7 bases from V and 6 bases from J, with 13 bases in between. The CDR3 is made up of 13 amino acids. The germline CDR1 and CDR2 sequences are LNHDA and SQIVND (reference sequence).

The chain uses TRBV9 and TRBJ2-7; 8 bases fit TRBD2. V gave up 4 bases and J gave up 0 bases; unmatched junction bases: 6. Germline V CDR1 and CDR2: SGDLS, YYNGEE. The CDR3 contains 15 residues. The chain's CDR3 is CASSYSGSPSYEQYF. DNA of the CDR3: TGTGCCAGCAGCTACAGCGGGAGTCCCTCCTACGAGCAGTACTTC.

The J gene is TRBJ2-5, the V gene TRBV7-2; no reliable D call. V lost 5 bases and J 7 bases, leaving 14 bases between the germline ends. The CDR3 contains 13 residues. Germline-derived CDR1 and CDR2 are SGHTA and FQGNSA. For the CDR3, the DNA is TGTGCCAGCAGCGCGGCGGATGTGGGGACCCAGTACTTC. Encoded protein: CASSAADVGTQYF.

The chain has TRBV3-1 (or the pseudogene TRBV3-2) and TRBJ2-1; tentative D call: TRBD1 (5 bases). V was clipped by 3 bases and J by 10 bases, with 22 bases between them. The CDR3 runs 16 residues. Germline lookup yields CDR1 LGHDT and CDR2 YNNKEL (reference sequence). The CDR3 bases are TGTGCCAGCAGCCATTCCCTCCGGGCGGACACCCCAGAGCAGTTCTTC. Translated: CASSHSLRADTPEQFF.

The chain employs TRBV5-8 and TRBJ2-7, with D unresolved. The CDR3 covers 11 residues. The V gene lost 4 bases and the J gene lost 7 bases, with 9 bases spanning the gap. Germline assignment: CDR1 SGHTS and CDR2 YDEGEE. The CDR3 nucleotides read TGTGCCAGCAGCCTCGCGTGGGAGCAGTACTTC. Protein product: CASSLAWEQYF.

The chain couples TRBV7-9 to TRBJ1-2, with unresolved D. CDR1 and CDR2 (germline): SEHNR, FQNEAQ (reference sequence). V shed 5 bases and J shed 2 bases, with 9 bases lying between them. The CDR3 runs 13 residues. The CDR3 DNA reads TGTGCCAGCAGCCTGGTGGCCAACTATGGCTACACCTTC. Amino acids: CASSLVANYGYTF.

The chain has TRBV19 and TRBJ2-7; 9 nucleotides align to TRBD1. V shed 6 bases, J shed 6 bases, and the junction held 9 bases outside the gene matches. The CDR3 has 14 amino acids. Germline loops: CDR1 LNHDA, CDR2 SQIVND (reference sequence). CDR3 loop: CASRQGQGGLEQYF. CDR3 nucleotides: TGTGCCAGTAGACAGGGACAGGGAGGCCTCGAGCAGTACTTC.

This chain uses TRBV5-6 with TRBJ1-3; D not certain. Germline V gene data show CDR1 as SGHDT and CDR2 as YYEEEE. The CDR3 length is 16 residues. Trimming left V 2 bases short and J 0 bases short, with 12 bases between. CDR3 amino acids: CASSFYLELSGNTIYF. CDR3 DNA sequence: TGTGCCAGCAGCTTTTACCTAGAGCTCTCTGGAAACACCATATATTTT.

This clone occurred once. The rearrangement uses TRBV27 and TRBJ1-3; D is unresolved. Germline V gene sequence: CDR1 MNHEY, CDR2 SMNVEV (reference sequence). CDR3 length: 18 amino acids. The germline V and J ends were trimmed by 5 bases and 0 bases, with 20 bases remaining between them. The CDR3, as DNA: TGTGCCAGCAGTCCTTGGGGAGTGGCCACCCCCTCTGGAAACACCATATATTTT. Translated: CASSPWGVATPSGNTIYF.

The rearrangement joins TRBV19 to TRBJ1-1, with D unresolved. The CDR3 runs 12 residues. The germline V gene has CDR1 LNHDA and CDR2 SQIVND (reference sequence). Trimming took off 3 bases at V and 6 bases at J, with 8 bases between the two ends. The CDR3 protein is CASSMVASEAFF. The CDR3 DNA reads as TGTGCCAGTAGTATGGTGGCCTCTGAAGCTTTCTTT. Full variable domain (rest looked up from reference TRBV19 and TRBJ1-1): DGGITQSPKYLFRKEGQNVTLSCEQNLNHDAMYWYRQDPGQGLRLIYYSQIVNDFQKGDIAEGYSVSREKKESFPLTVTSAQKNPTAFYLCASSMVASEAFFGQGTRLTVV.

The chain couples TRBV11-2 to TRBJ2-5; D may be TRBD2 (5 bases). CDR1 and CDR2 (germline): SGHAT, FQNNGV. The CDR3 contains 13 residues. Trimming left V 1 base short and J 4 bases short, with 7 bases between. The CDR3 DNA sequence: TGTGCCAGCAGCTTAGGGAGGCCAGAGACCCAGTACTTC. The encoded protein is CASSLGRPETQYF.

The chain has TRBV7-9 and TRBJ1-2, with D possibly being TRBD1 (5 bases). CDR3 length: 13 residues. CDR1 is SEHNR, CDR2 FQNEAQ, per germline (reference sequence). The V and J ends lost 3 bases and 4 bases respectively, with 9 bases between them. The CDR3 here is CASSLGQGYGYTF. For the CDR3, the DNA is TGTGCCAGCAGCTTGGGTCAGGGCTATGGCTACACCTTC.

DNA for the CDR3: TGCGCCAGCAGCTCCCAAATTACATCCTACGAGCAGTACTTC. Translation: CASSSQITSYEQYF. The chain joins TRBV5-1 to TRBJ2-7, with D hard to call. The V gene's germline CDR1 is SGHRS and CDR2 YFSETQ. The CDR3 extends over 14 amino acids. Trimming removed 3 bases at V and 1 base at J, with 11 bases between.

This clone was found a few times. This chain uses TRBV10-3 with TRBJ2-1; 7 positions match TRBD1. In germline, CDR1 is ENHRY, CDR2 SYGVKD. The CDR3 covers 12 residues. Unmatched junction bases numbered 5, after V lost 5 bases and J lost 10 bases. CDR3 sequence reads: CAISSTGSEQFF. Here the CDR3 DNA reads TGTGCCATCAGTTCGACAGGGAGCGAGCAGTTCTTC.

The rearrangement joins TRBV5-1 to TRBJ2-2, with 14 bases that match TRBD2. V lost 7 bases and J lost 6; bases outside the gene matches: 2. Germline V gene lookup returns CDR1 SGHRS and CDR2 YFSETQ. The CDR3 extends over 14 amino acids. The CDR3 protein is CASRTSGRSGELFF. The CDR3 DNA is TGCGCCAGCCGGACTAGCGGGAGGTCCGGGGAGCTGTTTTTT. Full variable domain (rest looked up from reference TRBV5-1 and TRBJ2-2): KAGVTQTPRYLIKTRGQQVTLSCSPISGHRSVSWYQQTPGQGLQFLFEYFSETQRNKGNFPGRFSGRQFSNSRSEMNVSTLELGDSALYLCASRTSGRSGELFFGEGSRLTVL.

This chain links TRBV5-6 with TRBJ1-2, with 8 bases that match TRBD1. The CDR3 consists of 15 residues. V dropped 1 base and J dropped 4; count of bases not matched to a gene: 6. Germline CDR1 SGHDT, CDR2 YYEEEE. CDR3 DNA: TGTGCCAGCAGCTTGTGGGGACAGGAATTCTATGGCTACACCTTC. Translated: CASSLWGQEFYGYTF.

V usage is TRBV7-8 and J usage is TRBJ2-6, with D uncertain. The CDR3 totals 18 residues. Germline CDR1 is SGHVS and CDR2 is FQNEAQ. V was clipped by 5 bases and J by 0 bases, with 17 bases between them. This CDR3 reads CASSPPPRRLSGANVLTF. CDR3 nucleotide sequence: TGTGCCAGCAGCCCTCCCCCCAGGCGCCTCTCTGGGGCCAACGTCCTGACTTTC.

This clone was seen only once. The chain uses TRBV9 and TRBJ2-3; 7 bases line up with TRBD2. The CDR3 extends over 16 amino acids. V shed 2 bases and J 2 bases; nucleotides not matched to a gene: 8. Germline V gene sequence: CDR1 SGDLS, CDR2 YYNGEE. The CDR3 nucleotides read TGTGCCAGCAGCGTCTCTAGCGGATTCCCCACAGATACGCAGTATTTT. It encodes CASSVSSGFPTDTQYF.

The rearrangement joins TRBV29-1 to TRBJ2-1; D possibly corresponds to TRBD2 (6 bases). The CDR3 loop spans 15 amino acids. Germline CDR1 is SQVTM and CDR2 is ANQGSEA. Deletions cut 3 bases from V and 4 bases from J, with 16 bases between. The CDR3 nucleotides read TGCAGCGTTGACCATAGCGGCAGCCCTTACAATGAGCAGTTCTTC. This encodes CSVDHSGSPYNEQFF.

The chain is built from TRBV11-2 and TRBJ2-5; 8 positions match TRBD2. V shed 4 bases and J 4 bases; nucleotides not matched to a gene: 2. The length of the CDR3 is 13 residues. CDR1 SGHAT and CDR2 FQNNGV come from the germline V gene. Here the CDR3 DNA reads TGTGCCAGCAGCTCGGGGGGGAGAGAGACCCAGTACTTC. Amino acids: CASSSGGRETQYF.

This chain joins TRBV5-5 and TRBJ2-7; 9 bases fit TRBD1. The CDR3 consists of 15 residues. Germline V gene lookup returns CDR1 SGHKS and CDR2 YYEKEE (reference sequence). After removal of 4 bases from V and 2 bases from J, the junction contained 7 bases not matched to a gene. CDR3 sequence reads: CASSLQGAVPYEQYF. CDR3 coding DNA: TGTGCCAGCAGCCTACAGGGGGCGGTTCCCTACGAGCAGTACTTC.

This clone was counted between two and nine times. V usage is TRBV9 and J usage is TRBJ2-1, with 7 positions matching TRBD2. With 0 bases clipped from V and 3 bases from J, the junction kept 3 bases outside the gene matches. CDR1 is SGDLS and CDR2 is YYNGEE in the germline V gene. This CDR3 region has 15 residues. Here the CDR3 reads CASSVGGGDYNEQFF. Written as DNA, the CDR3 is TGTGCCAGCAGCGTAGGTGGGGGGGACTACAATGAGCAGTTCTTC.

This clone has more than one count but fewer than ten. This rearrangement joins TRBV6-5 to TRBJ1-2; TRBD1 agrees at 7 bases. The germline V gene encodes CDR1 MNHEY and CDR2 SVGAGI. V trimming: 8 bases; J trimming: 5 bases; junction bases outside the gene matches: 11. CDR3 size: 14 residues. The CDR3 DNA sequence: TGTGCCAGCCGAACTAGGACAGGCCTGTATGGCTACACCTTC. Amino acids: CASRTRTGLYGYTF.

This clone was seen only once. This sequence joins TRBV5-1 and TRBJ2-3; perhaps TRBD1 as D (6 bases). The CDR3 sequence is 14 residues long. V was shortened by 2 bases and J by 3 bases, with 10 bases between the two germline ends. Germline values: CDR1 SGHRS, CDR2 YFSETQ. In DNA form, the CDR3 reads TGCGCCAGCAGCTTTACACAGGGAACAGATACGCAGTATTTT. It specifies CASSFTQGTDTQYF. Variable domain in full (rest from reference TRBV5-1 and TRBJ2-3): KAGVTQTPRYLIKTRGQQVTLSCSPISGHRSVSWYQQTPGQGLQFLFEYFSETQRNKGNFPGRFSGRQFSNSRSEMNVSTLELGDSALYLCASSFTQGTDTQYFGPGTRLTVL.

The chain combines TRBV28 with TRBJ1-5; the match to TRBD1 covers 9 bases. CDR1 and CDR2 from the germline V gene are MDHEN and SYDVKM. The V gene end was trimmed by 4 bases and the J gene end by 3 bases; junction bases not matched to a gene: 7. CDR3 length: 16 residues. CDR3 sequence (DNA): TGTGCCAGCAGTTCCTGGACAGGGGCTATCAATCAGCCCCAGCATTTT. Translating gives CASSSWTGAINQPQHF.

J is TRBJ2-7 and V is TRBV9, with 7 bases identical to TRBD2. Germline CDR1 reads SGDLS; CDR2 reads YYNGEE. The CDR3 spans 15 residues. V lost 4 bases and J lost 0; bases outside the gene matches: 7. For the CDR3, the DNA is TGTGCCAGCAGCAGGGACTACCCTGACTCCTACGAGCAGTACTTC. Translation gives CASSRDYPDSYEQYF.

V usage is TRBV6-5 and J usage is TRBJ2-1; 8 nucleotides line up with TRBD2. CDR1 and CDR2 from the germline V gene are MNHEY and SVGAGI. Trimming removed 5 bases from V and 8 bases from J; junction bases left unmatched: 8. The CDR3 runs to 14 residues. The CDR3 region is CASSPGGGFHEQFF. The CDR3 DNA is TGTGCCAGCAGTCCCGGGGGGGGCTTCCATGAGCAGTTCTTC.

The chain is built from TRBV27 and TRBJ1-5; 11 bases match TRBD1. The CDR3 is made up of 15 amino acids. V lost 6 bases to trimming and J lost 3 bases; unmatched junction nucleotides: 4. Looked up from germline, CDR1 is MNHEY and CDR2 is SMNVEV (reference sequence). CDR3: CASRPGQGDNQPQHF. Here the CDR3 DNA reads TGTGCCAGCAGGCCGGGACAGGGGGACAATCAGCCCCAGCATTTT.

The chain recombines TRBV15 with TRBJ2-7; a possible D gene is TRBD2 (5 bases). Trimming shortened V by 4 bases and J by 3 bases, and 19 bases separated the two germline ends. This CDR3 contains 16 residues. CDR1 LNHNV and CDR2 YYDKDF come from the germline V gene (reference sequence). CDR3 protein: CATSIYSSGFGYEQYF. Here the CDR3 DNA reads TGTGCCACCAGCATATATTCATCGGGATTCGGCTACGAGCAGTACTTC.